This T cell receptor beta chain was documented in a study of human T cells and chemical hapten exposure. Across the whole study: Largely, small differences in pooled library volume made per-sample TCR yields vary.

This CDR3 spans 14 amino acids. From germline, CDR1 is SEHNR and CDR2 FQNEAQ (reference sequence). Trimming removed 3 bases from V and 5 bases from J, with 11 bases in between. As concerns this clonotype: Its specificity is not known.

Researchers extracted total RNA from unfractionated whole blood. Whole-study results and caveats: No shift was seen in TCRs above 1 in 1000 frequency with DPC sensitization.

Individual cDNA molecules had unique molecular identifiers attached to them by the library. Original analysis: The median was around 91,000 TCRs per sample, ranging 23,224 to 690,600. TCRdb recomputed calls from the reads with MiXCR, one row per CDR3 protein. These V and J calls are TCRdb output, not the study's own analysis. The sample consists of about 120,000 distinct CDR3 sequences, 8.5% of them appearing once. Sequencing was carried out using whole blood. The source is a human donor in good health. Some clones in this sample may be carry-over from other donors' samples. The chain employs TRBV7-9 and TRBJ2-1, with D unresolved. In DNA form, the CDR3 reads TGTGCCAGCAGCTTGGCGGAACCCCACAATGAGCAGTTCTTC. This gives the protein CASSLAEPHNEQFF.